The clone carrying this T cell receptor beta chain was detected many times. This entry is derived from a study of CD8+CD57+ T cells in acquired aplastic anemia. Study background: Healthy donors yielded 9 million to 14 million CD4+ cell reads on average.

Looked up from germline, CDR1 is DFQATT and CDR2 is SNEGSKA (reference sequence). The V segment lost 3 bases and the J segment 3 bases; nucleotides outside the gene matches: 5. CDR3 length: 14 amino acids. The use of genomic DNA as template underpinned the TCR beta VDJ and CDR3 profiling. Using its own MiXCR run on the reads, TCRdb lists one record per CDR3 protein. In the table there are about 210,000 distinct CDR3 sequences, 34% of which are singletons. The sample consisted of sorted CD4+, CD8+, or CD8+CD57+ T cells (not recorded which) from PBMCs. This TCR came from a human donor in good health, serving as a control. This chain links TRBV20-1 with TRBJ2-7; 10 bases map to TRBD2. CDR3 region: CSARRPSGSYEQYF. The CDR3 DNA follows: TGCAGTGCTAGGCGGCCTAGCGGGAGCTACGAGCAGTACTTC.